This T cell receptor (beta chain) was recovered during a study of cytomegalovirus exposure and HLA in healthy donors. Findings and limits, study-wide: A link between a missense DCLRE1C variant and TCR beta V- and J-gene trimming emerged from a later analysis.

As to this clone: Its specificity is unknown.

The germline gives CDR1 SGHTA, CDR2 FQGNSA. CDR3 length: 14 residues. The V gene lost 4 bases and the J gene lost 6 bases, with 15 bases spanning the gap. PCR employed 60 Vbeta and 13 Jbeta primers. Using immunoSEQ multiplex PCR, the repertoire was profiled, and TCRdb retains in-frame clones only, with some absent. The profile covers about 130,000 clones, with approximately 80% appearing a single time and about 0.7% taken by the ten largest. This sequence joins TRBV7-2 and TRBJ1-1; maybe TRBD1 (5 bases). This clonotype was sampled from a man in his late teens or twenties in good health and CMV-seronegative. Material: PBMCs. The CDR3 DNA reads as TGTGCCAGCAGCTACAGCGCAGGGAGGCCTGAAGCTTTCTTT. Its protein is CASSYSAGRPEAFF.